This TCR beta chain emerged from a study of control samples from healthy donors and cancer patients. This CDR3 comprises 16 residues. With 1 base clipped from V and 0 bases from J, the junction kept 5 bases outside the gene matches. Germline values: CDR1 SGHRS, CDR2 YFSETQ. Profiling relied on immunoSEQ multiplex PCR, and the TCRdb table lists in-frame clones only, not all of them. The table lists roughly 50,000 clones, roughly 92% of them singletons, with approximately 4.3% in the top ten. This clone was recorded only once. The sequenced sample was blood. The sequence derives from a man aged 25 to 40 in good health. The chain links TRBV5-1 to TRBJ1-1; 8 nucleotides match TRBD1. The CDR3: CASSLTGGRVNTEAFF. The CDR3 DNA is TGCGCCAGCAGCTTGACAGGGGGTCGTGTGAACACTGAAGCTTTCTTT.